The 21 T cell receptor beta chains below all came from one sample that was sequenced in a study of Graves' ophthalmopathy and Graves' hyperthyroidism. Transcripts of RNA were the source for amplifying TCR beta CDR3 regions. The first round was an RT-PCR with HTBI primers, and the second round was a multiplex PCR. TCRdb analysed the multiplex PCR reads with MiXCR anew, one entry per CDR3 protein. The sample shows 600,000 to 700,000 distinct CDR3 sequences, more than 40% of them seen only once. The sample taken for sequencing was peripheral blood. These receptors were collected from an adult man with Graves' ophthalmopathy.

Turning to this clonotype: In this CDR3 the conserved last residue, phenylalanine or tryptophan, is missing, so a read error is likely. The DNA is left out, because the CDR3 cannot be placed on it with certainty; the CDR3 is given as TCRdb lists it. V is TRBV2 and J is TRBJ1-6. CDR1 is SNHLY and CDR2 is FYNNEI in the germline V gene. The CDR3 is 8 amino acids in total, end residues counted. CDR3 amino acids: CASSDILS.

This clonotype was recorded at least ten times. The V call is TRBV12-3 or TRBV12-4, the J call TRBJ1-3; 10 nucleotides line up with TRBD1. After removal of 5 bases from V and 9 bases from J, the junction contained 4 bases not matched to a gene. CDR3 length equals 13 residues. The CDR3 region has the DNA TGTGCCAGCAGTACGGGACAGGGGATCACCATATATTTT. Encoded protein: CASSTGQGITIYF.

The gene calls are TRBV15 and TRBJ2-7; 8 bases agree with TRBD1. V lost 9 bases, J lost 5 bases, and 15 bases stayed unmatched. The germline V gene has CDR1 LNHNV and CDR2 YYDKDF (reference sequence). The CDR3 runs 15 residues. The CDR3 region is CATSPGTGIRHEQYF. The CDR3, as DNA: TGTGCCACTAGTCCCGGGACAGGCATTCGGCACGAGCAGTACTTC.

This clonotype occurred many times. The rearrangement links TRBV24-1 to TRBJ2-2, with 8 nucleotides matching TRBD1. V dropped 3 bases and J dropped 4; count of bases not matched to a gene: 6. Per germline, CDR1 KGHDR and CDR2 SFDVKD. This CDR3 is built from 16 residues. The DNA of the CDR3 is TGTGCCACCAGTGATACAACAGGGGGTCGCACCGGGGAGCTGTTTTTT. Its translation: CATSDTTGGRTGELFF.

This clonotype showed up just a few times. CDR3 in DNA: TGTGCCAGCAGTCAAGGGCCCCGCGGCTACGAGCAGTACTTC. Its protein is CASSQGPRGYEQYF. J is TRBJ2-7 and V is TRBV6-5, with D unclear. The germline gives CDR1 MNHEY, CDR2 SVGAGI. Trimming removed 5 bases from V and 3 bases from J, with 14 bases in between. The CDR3 runs to 14 residues.

This clonotype was found a few times. One end of the junction varies from germline; a read error may be responsible. The chain links TRBV7-2 to TRBJ2-7, with 7 bases that match TRBD1. Germline V gene data show CDR1 as SGHTA and CDR2 as FQGNSA. This CDR3 is built from 15 residues. The CDR3 loop reads CASSHAGTVPYEQYF. CDR3 DNA sequence: TGCGCCAGCAGCCATGCTGGGACAGTACCTTACGAGCAGTACTTC.

The rearrangement links TRBV2 to TRBJ1-2; 8 bases map to TRBD1. Germline V gene lookup returns CDR1 SNHLY and CDR2 FYNNEI. The CDR3 totals 14 residues. J gave up 1 base and V 6 bases, and 4 bases lay outside the gene matches. This CDR3 reads CASSETGVNYGYTF. The CDR3, as DNA: TGTGCCAGCAGCGAGACAGGGGTTAACTATGGCTACACCTTC. Filled out from reference TRBV2 and TRBJ1-2, the complete variable domain reads EPEVTQTPSHQVTQMGQEVILRCVPISNHLYFYWYRQILGQKVEFLVSFYNNEISEKSEIFDDQFSVERPDGSNFTLKIRSTKLEDSAMYFCASSETGVNYGYTFGSGTRLTVV.

The chain joins TRBV15 to TRBJ1-4; TRBD1 matches at 8 bases. Germline V gives CDR1 LNHNV, CDR2 YYDKDF (reference sequence). V shed 0 bases, J shed 8 bases, and the junction held 5 bases outside the gene matches. The CDR3 length is 15 residues. This chain's CDR3 is CATSRETGVGEKLFF. CDR3 DNA: TGTGCCACCAGCAGAGAGACAGGGGTTGGGGAAAAACTGTTTTTT.

This clonotype was counted ten times or more. J is TRBJ1-1 and V is TRBV20-1; a weak D match, TRBD1 (5 bases). Germline loops: CDR1 DFQATT, CDR2 SNEGSKA (reference sequence). The CDR3 extends over 14 amino acids. Trimming removed 3 bases at V and 1 base at J, with 12 bases between. In DNA, the CDR3 is TGCAGTGCTAGGACGGGACCGCCGAACACTGAAGCTTTCTTT. Protein: CSARTGPPNTEAFF.

For the CDR3, the DNA is TGCAGCCCTGGGGACGGCACAGATACGCAGTATTTT. As protein: CSPGDGTDTQYF. The gene calls are TRBV29-1 and TRBJ2-3; either TRBD1 or TRBD2 may fit D (5 bases each). The V end was cut by 8 bases, the J end by 1 base, with 10 bases between. The CDR3 has 12 amino acids. Germline lookup yields CDR1 SQVTM and CDR2 ANQGSEA.

This clonotype has at least ten counts. The chain employs TRBV19 and TRBJ1-4; D is uncertain. The CDR3 runs to 13 residues. V gave up 3 bases and J gave up 3 bases, with 5 bases separating them. The germline V gene encodes CDR1 LNHDA and CDR2 SQIVND (reference sequence). This CDR3 is CASSMVANEKLFF. DNA of the CDR3: TGTGCCAGTAGTATGGTGGCTAATGAAAAACTGTTTTTT.

This clonotype has just a few counts. The V and J genes are TRBV4-2 and TRBJ2-7, with D unclear. CDR1 and CDR2 (germline): LGHNA, YNFKEQ. Trimming left V 5 bases short and J 0 bases short, with 20 bases between. The CDR3 runs to 17 residues. The CDR3 DNA reads as TGTGCCAGCAGCTTAGTCTTCTCGGCAGCCAGCTCCTACGAGCAGTACTTC. Amino acid sequence: CASSLVFSAASSYEQYF.

Remarks on this clonotype: An end of the junction does not agree with germline; a read error may underlie this. The chain employs TRBV5-1 and TRBJ1-4; 9 nucleotides match TRBD1. The length of the CDR3 is 14 residues. Germline CDR1 is SGHRS and CDR2 is YFSETQ. CDR3 sequence: CASSTGQGVEKLFF. DNA of the CDR3: TGTGCCAGCAGCACGGGACAGGGCGTTGAAAAACTGTTTTTT.

This clonotype was counted at least ten times. The V gene is TRBV29-1, the J gene TRBJ1-5, with 7 bases identical to TRBD1. Per the germline V gene, CDR1 is SQVTM and CDR2 is ANQGSEA. This CDR3 contains 16 residues. The J segment lost 0 bases and the V segment lost 1 base, leaving 6 bases of the junction unmatched. CDR3 sequence reads: CSVEGGTAYSNQPQHF. The CDR3 DNA reads TGCAGCGTTGAAGGGGGGACAGCTTATAGCAATCAGCCCCAGCATTTT.

The table lists this clonotype with many counts. This chain links TRBV7-2 with TRBJ2-7; D is possibly TRBD2 (5 bases). The germline V gene encodes CDR1 SGHTA and CDR2 FQGNSA. The CDR3 loop spans 14 amino acids. The V gene lost 6 bases and the J gene lost 0 bases, with 12 bases spanning the gap. CDR3 coding DNA: TGTGCCAGCAGGTGGGGAGACCCCTCCTACGAGCAGTACTTC. Protein sequence: CASRWGDPSYEQYF.

In its sample, this clonotype was seen a few times. V gene TRBV6-6 combines with J gene TRBJ1-3; weak D call: TRBD1 (5 bases). The CDR3 runs 16 residues. Trimming removed 2 bases at V and 2 bases at J, with 13 bases between. CDR1 is MNHNY, CDR2 SVGAGI, per germline (reference sequence). CDR3 in DNA: TGTGCCAGCAGTTACGGGGCGGGGACCACTGGAAACACCATATATTTT. Its translation is CASSYGAGTTGNTIYF.

This clonotype was seen many times. V is TRBV9 and J is TRBJ1-6; D is unclear. Trimming cost V 6 bases and J 8 bases, with 21 bases left between them. The CDR3 contains 16 residues. Germline loops: CDR1 SGDLS, CDR2 YYNGEE. The CDR3 bases are TGTGCCAGCAAGGGCCTCCCAGTCGAACGCGATTCACCCCTCCACTTT. Translating it yields CASKGLPVERDSPLHF.

Many counts were recorded for this clonotype. The chain is built from TRBV7-9 and TRBJ1-2; no firm D call. The CDR3 consists of 13 residues. CDR1 is SEHNR and CDR2 is FQNEAQ in the germline V gene (reference sequence). V was shortened by 1 base and J by 4 bases, with 7 bases between the two germline ends. CDR3 bases: TGTGCCAGCAGCTTAGAACCAGGCTATGGCTACACCTTC. This codes for CASSLEPGYGYTF. Full variable domain (outside the CDR3, taken from reference TRBV7-9 and TRBJ1-2): DTGVSQNPRHKITKRGQNVTFRCDPISEHNRLYWYRQTLGQGPEFLTYFQNEAQLEKSRLLSDRFSAERPKGSFSTLEIQRTEQGDSAMYLCASSLEPGYGYTFGSGTRLTVV.

The chain links TRBV15 to TRBJ2-7, with TRBD1 identical over 8 bases. V gave up 2 bases and J gave up 8 bases; unmatched junction bases: 14. Germline V CDR1 and CDR2: LNHNV, YYDKDF (reference sequence). CDR3 length: 16 amino acids. In DNA, the CDR3 is TGTGCCACCAGCAGACAGGGGGCGAGGAATCAGCCCCAGCAGTACTTC. As protein: CATSRQGARNQPQQYF.

The V gene is TRBV7-2, the J gene TRBJ1-1; 8 nucleotides line up with TRBD1. This CDR3 is built from 17 residues. V trimming: 5 bases; J trimming: 4 bases; junction bases outside the gene matches: 15. CDR1 is SGHTA, CDR2 FQGNSA, per germline. CDR3 sequence: CASSPQAGGRVSTEAFF. CDR3 nucleotides: TGTGCCAGCAGCCCACAAGCAGGGGGCAGGGTGAGCACTGAAGCTTTCTTT.

This clonotype was seen repeatedly, ten times or more. The chain recombines TRBV4-3 with TRBJ1-3; D perhaps matches TRBD1 (5 bases). The CDR3 has 13 amino acids. The V and J ends lost 6 bases and 3 bases respectively, with 9 bases between them. CDR1 is LGHNA and CDR2 is YSLEER in the germline V gene. Here the CDR3 reads CASRQAGGNTIYF. The DNA of the CDR3 is TGCGCCAGCAGACAGGCTGGTGGAAACACCATATATTTT.